These T cell receptor beta chains were read from a single sample in a study of blood T cell repertoires in COVID-19. Clones were read by immunoSEQ multiplex PCR, and TCRdb kept only the in-frame ones, dropping some. The sample shows over 150,000 clones, 78% of them seen only once. The sequenced sample consisted of peripheral blood. Receptors were obtained from a man aged 80 or over with acute or convalescent COVID-19. Both conserved end residues are part of each CDR3. Fields, in order: D gene, V gene, J gene, CDR3 DNA, CDR3 protein. D genes are given only for firm matches.

.	TRBV3-1/TRBV3-2	TRBJ1-2	TGTGCCAGCAGCCAAAGGCGGTACTATGGCTACACCTTC	CASSQRRYYGYTF
TRBD1	TRBV4-1	TRBJ2-5	TGCGCCAGCAGCCAAGGGGACGGGGGACAGGGGGCCCTCCCCCAAGAGACCCAGTACTTC	CASSQGDGGQGALPQETQYF
.	TRBV11-2	TRBJ1-1	TGTGCCAGCAGCTCCCTCTACAGGGTAGGGACTGAAGCTTTCTTT	CASSSLYRVGTEAFF
.	TRBV5-1	TRBJ1-3	TGCGCCAGCAGCTTGGTGCCCACAGGGACTGGAAACACCATATATTTT	CASSLVPTGTGNTIYF
TRBD2	TRBV6-6	TRBJ2-3	TGTGCCTCAGCGGGGCTAGATACGCAGTATTTT	CASAGLDTQYF
TRBD2	TRBV7-2	TRBJ2-3	TGTGCCAGCAGCCCCGACGGGGCTAGCGGGGACACAGATACGCAGTATTTT	CASSPDGASGDTDTQYF
TRBD1	TRBV30	TRBJ2-7	TGTGCCTGGAGTGTAACAGGGGGTTCCTCCTACGAGCAGTACTTC	CAWSVTGGSSYEQYF
TRBD1	TRBV7-2	TRBJ1-1	TGTGCCAGCAGCGGACCGGGACAGAGGTACTTTGAAGCTTTCTTT	CASSGPGQRYFEAFF
.	TRBV4-3	TRBJ1-5	TGCGCCAGCAGCCAAGATGTCGATCAGCCCCAGCATTTT	CASSQDVDQPQHF
.	TRBV3-1/TRBV3-2	TRBJ1-3	TGTGCCAGCAGCCAATGGAGCAGAACATACTCTGGAAACACCATATATTTT	CASSQWSRTYSGNTIYF
.	TRBV7-2	TRBJ2-5	TGTGCCAGCAGCCTCCGGGCAGGGGGGCAGGAGACCCAGTACTTC	CASSLRAGGQETQYF
TRBD1	TRBV18	TRBJ1-1	TGTGCCAGCTCACCGGCTACAGGGGGGAACACTGAAGCTTTCTTT	CASSPATGGNTEAFF
TRBD2	TRBV3-1/TRBV3-2	TRBJ2-7	TGTGCCAGCAGCCCAGGACTAGCGGGGGCCTACGAGCAGTACTTC	CASSPGLAGAYEQYF
.	TRBV24-1	TRBJ2-3	TGTGCCACCAGCCCCGGAGGAGACACAGATACGCAGTATTTT	CATSPGGDTDTQYF
.	TRBV27	TRBJ1-1	TGTGCCAGCAGTTTCCGGGGGATGGCTGAAGCTTTCTTT	CASSFRGMAEAFF
TRBD1	TRBV29-1	TRBJ2-7	TGCAGCGTTGAAGGGACAGGGAAGTCTTACGAGCAGTACTTC	CSVEGTGKSYEQYF